A single sample gave rise to the 32 T cell receptor beta chains below, sequenced in a study of shared clonotypes between healthy human individuals. TCRdb's copy holds only in-frame clones and misses some; the assay was immunoSEQ multiplex PCR. The data show fewer than 600,000 clones, roughly 80% seen once. Sequencing input: PBMCs. All receptors derive from a middle-aged woman in good health. Some clones in this sample may be carry-over from other donors' samples.

In this sample, this clone turned up many times. V gene TRBV27 combines with J gene TRBJ1-4; 11 bases are a match to TRBD1. Per germline, CDR1 MNHEY and CDR2 SMNVEV (reference sequence). The CDR3 has 15 residues. Germline trimming cut 6 bases from V and 7 bases from J; bases unmatched to any gene: 7. This CDR3 reads CASRAGQGEVEKLFF. CDR3 bases: TGTGCCAGCAGGGCGGGACAGGGGGAAGTTGAAAAACTGTTTTTT.

The chain joins TRBV5-8 to TRBJ2-7, with TRBD1 matching 12 bases. Germline CDR1 SGHTS, CDR2 YDEGEE. The CDR3 runs 15 residues. The trim removed 4 bases at V and 5 bases at J, leaving 7 bases unmatched. The DNA of the CDR3 is TGTGCCAGCAGCCGGTCGGGGACAGGGGGCGACGAGCAGTACTTC. Protein product: CASSRSGTGGDEQYF.

Only a few counts were recorded for this clone. This chain links TRBV11-3 with TRBJ2-3; 8 bases match TRBD1. This CDR3 spans 15 amino acids. CDR1 and CDR2 from the germline V gene are SGHNT and YENEEA. Trimming at V came to 2 bases and at J to 2 bases, leaving 3 bases not matched to a gene. The CDR3 DNA reads TGTGCCAGCAGCTTAACCAGGGGGCTCACAGATACGCAGTATTTT. This translates into CASSLTRGLTDTQYF.

The V call is TRBV7-2, the J call TRBJ2-7; D may be TRBD2 (7 bases). The length of the CDR3 is 15 residues. The V and J ends lost 3 bases and 2 bases respectively, with 14 bases between them. Per the germline V gene, CDR1 is SGHTA and CDR2 is FQGNSA. Written as DNA, the CDR3 is TGTGCCAGCAGCTTGGCGAGGGGGGGTCCCTACGAGCAGTACTTC. Translating it yields CASSLARGGPYEQYF. Based on the CDR3 plus reference TRBV7-2 and TRBJ2-7, the full variable domain is GAGVSQSPSNKVTEKGKDVELRCDPISGHTALYWYRQSLGQGLEFLIYFQGNSAPDKSGLPSDRFSAERTGGSVSTLTIQRTQQEDSAVYLCASSLARGGPYEQYFGPGTRLTVT.

The chain joins TRBV5-4 to TRBJ2-3; TRBD2 matches at 7 bases. The ends lost 5 bases at V and 4 bases at J; junction bases unmatched: 10. Germline V gene data show CDR1 as SGHNT and CDR2 as YYREEE (reference sequence). CDR3 size: 15 residues. The CDR3, as DNA: TGTGCCAGCAGGAACCCCCGGGAGGCGTCAGATACGCAGTATTTT. Translation: CASRNPREASDTQYF.

The chain carries TRBV5-1 and TRBJ2-5; 9 bases fit TRBD1. The CDR3 covers 14 residues. V trimming: 4 bases; J trimming: 2 bases; junction bases outside the gene matches: 3. Germline V lookup: CDR1 SGHRS, CDR2 YFSETQ. The CDR3 nucleotides are TGCGCCAGCAGCAGAGGACAGGGGCAAGAGACCCAGTACTTC. Residues: CASSRGQGQETQYF.

J is TRBJ2-7 and V is TRBV19; TRBD1 is a possible D gene (6 bases). V was pared by 1 base and J by 5 bases, with 12 bases between. The germline V gene has CDR1 LNHDA and CDR2 SQIVND (reference sequence). This CDR3 has 14 residues. In DNA, the CDR3 is TGTGCCAGTAGTATAGGACAGGAGATAAACGAGCAGTACTTC. Translating gives CASSIGQEINEQYF.

CDR3 sequence (DNA): TGTGCCAGCAGCCGCGGGGTTGCGAACACCGGGGAGCTGTTTTTT. It is translated as CASSRGVANTGELFF. The rearrangement uses TRBV11-2 and TRBJ2-2; D is perhaps TRBD2 (6 bases). The CDR3 is 15 residues long. From germline, CDR1 is SGHAT and CDR2 FQNNGV. V was shortened by 5 bases and J by 0 bases, with 10 bases between the two germline ends.

The CDR3 reads CASSLRTGYNEQFF. CDR3 nucleotide sequence: TGTGCCAGCAGCCTGAGGACAGGGTACAATGAGCAGTTCTTC. The chain links TRBV7-8 to TRBJ2-1; TRBD1 matches 8 bases. In germline, CDR1 is SGHVS, CDR2 FQNEAQ. The CDR3 covers 14 residues. The junction had 4 bases not matched to a gene; V was cut back by 5 bases and J by 4 bases.

V gene TRBV5-4 combines with J gene TRBJ2-7; 14 nucleotides align to TRBD2. There are 16 residues in the CDR3. J gave up 5 bases and V 3 bases, and 7 bases lay outside the gene matches. Germline V gives CDR1 SGHNT, CDR2 YYREEE (reference sequence). The CDR3 reads CASSWGTSGSINEQYF. CDR3 nucleotide sequence: TGTGCCAGCAGCTGGGGGACTAGCGGGAGTATCAACGAGCAGTACTTC.

V is TRBV12-5 and J is TRBJ2-1; tentatively, D is TRBD2 (6 bases). The germline V and J ends were trimmed by 9 bases and 6 bases, with 24 bases remaining between them. Germline lookup yields CDR1 LGHNT and CDR2 FRNRAP. There are 16 residues in the CDR3. CDR3 bases: TGTGCTAGCACCTCCTCGGGAGCAGTCCGATTCAATGAGCAGTTCTTC. Translated, it gives CASTSSGAVRFNEQFF.

This clone has a handful of counts. This rearrangement joins TRBV4-3 to TRBJ1-5; D unresolved. The CDR3 is made up of 14 amino acids. Trimming shortened V by 4 bases and J by 2 bases, and 9 bases separated the two germline ends. Germline values: CDR1 LGHNA, CDR2 YSLEER. The CDR3 loop is CASSPAWGNQPQHF. CDR3 nucleotides: TGCGCCAGCAGCCCAGCATGGGGCAATCAGCCCCAGCATTTT.

In DNA form, the CDR3 reads TGTGCCAGCAGCTTAGTGGGGGCCAGGGCCCGGTCGTGGGAAAAACTGTTTTTT. Translating it yields CASSLVGARARSWEKLFF. The V gene is TRBV7-9, the J gene TRBJ1-4, with D possibly TRBD1 on 6 matching bases. This CDR3 spans 18 amino acids. V lost 1 base and J 8 bases, leaving 23 bases between the germline ends. The germline CDR1 and CDR2 sequences are SEHNR and FQNEAQ (reference sequence).

The rearrangement uses TRBV7-9 and TRBJ1-2, with D possibly TRBD1 on 6 matching bases. Trimming removed 5 bases from V and 6 bases from J, with 19 bases in between. The CDR3 extends over 15 amino acids. Germline V CDR1 and CDR2: SEHNR, FQNEAQ (reference sequence). The CDR3 here is CASSPRGGLVDGYTF. The CDR3 DNA is TGTGCCAGCAGCCCTAGGGGGGGCCTTGTCGATGGCTACACCTTC.

The gene calls are TRBV2 and TRBJ2-7; D remains unclear. Trimming shortened V by 7 bases and J by 0 bases, and 10 bases separated the two germline ends. This CDR3 region has 13 residues. Germline CDR1 SNHLY, CDR2 FYNNEI. This chain's CDR3 is CASIQALSYEQYF. The DNA of the CDR3 is TGTGCCAGCATTCAGGCCCTCTCCTACGAGCAGTACTTC.

The J gene is TRBJ2-7, the V gene TRBV10-2; the D gene is possibly TRBD2 (5 bases). The V end lost 1 base, the J end lost 3 bases, and 10 bases lay between the germline ends. Germline assignment: CDR1 WSHSY and CDR2 SAAADI. The CDR3 consists of 14 residues. CDR3 sequence: CASSEYGRDYEQYF. The DNA of the CDR3 is TGCGCCAGCAGTGAGTACGGACGGGACTACGAGCAGTACTTC.

This clone showed up just once. The chain links TRBV6-5 to TRBJ2-7; D possibly uses TRBD1 or TRBD2 (6 bases each). This CDR3 comprises 14 residues. CDR1 is MNHEY and CDR2 is SVGAGI in the germline V gene. Between the trimmed V and J ends, which lost 2 bases and 5 bases, there was a span of 13 bases. The CDR3 loop is CASSYAYREDEQYF. CDR3 in DNA: TGTGCCAGCAGTTACGCTTACAGGGAGGACGAGCAGTACTTC.

This rearrangement joins TRBV21-1 to TRBJ2-3; the D call in the table, TRBD1, was not verified against the DNA. TRBV21-1 is a pseudogene segment. This CDR3 has 16 residues. The CDR3 protein is CASTPGQQTSTDTQYF. CDR3 bases: TGTGCCAGCACCCCGGGACAGCAGACTAGCACAGATACGCAGTATTTT.

This clone came up a few times. The gene calls are TRBV2 and TRBJ1-5; maybe TRBD1 (6 bases). V was pared by 8 bases and J by 0 bases, with 8 bases between. This CDR3 has 13 residues. Germline V CDR1 and CDR2: SNHLY, FYNNEI. The CDR3 is CASGQYSNQPQHF. CDR3 nucleotides: TGTGCCAGCGGACAGTATAGCAATCAGCCCCAGCATTTT.

About this clone itself: Different DNA sequences within this sample yield the same CDR3. The chain uses TRBV9 and TRBJ1-1, with D hard to call. The CDR3 length is 13 residues. Trimming pared 0 bases from V and 0 bases from J, leaving 3 bases between. The V gene's germline CDR1 is SGDLS and CDR2 YYNGEE. The DNA for the CDR3 is TGTGCCAGCAGCGTAGCGGTGAACACTGAAGCTTTCTTT. Protein: CASSVAVNTEAFF.

The chain has TRBV15 and TRBJ2-7, with 11 bases identical to TRBD2. The CDR3 totals 15 residues. The J segment lost 2 bases and the V segment lost 0 bases, leaving 0 bases of the junction unmatched. Looked up from germline, CDR1 is LNHNV and CDR2 is YYDKDF (reference sequence). The CDR3 DNA reads as TGTGCCACCAGCAGAGAACTAGCGGGGGCCTACGAGCAGTACTTC. Its translation: CATSRELAGAYEQYF.

This chain links TRBV5-5 with TRBJ2-5, with a weak D call TRBD2 (6 bases). CDR3 length: 14 residues. Trimming took 2 bases from V and 1 from J, leaving 9 bases between them. Germline V gene sequence: CDR1 SGHKS, CDR2 YYEKEE (reference sequence). This CDR3 is CASSFWGVQETQYF. The CDR3 bases are TGTGCCAGCAGCTTTTGGGGGGTCCAAGAGACCCAGTACTTC.

CDR3 bases: TGTGCCAGCCGCCCCCACTTGGGACCCCAAGAGACCCAGTACTTC. Its protein is CASRPHLGPQETQYF. The chain uses TRBV18 and TRBJ2-5, with D perhaps assigned TRBD1 or TRBD2 (5 bases each). CDR1 is KGHSH, CDR2 LQKENI, per germline. The CDR3 spans 15 residues. Trimming pared 8 bases from V and 1 base from J, leaving 17 bases between.

This clone was counted only a few times. The chain joins TRBV20-1 to TRBJ1-1; D gene ambiguous. Looked up from germline, CDR1 is DFQATT and CDR2 is SNEGSKA (reference sequence). V lost 3 bases and J lost 3, with 5 bases in between. The CDR3 has 11 amino acids. The CDR3: CSARRDTEAFF. In DNA, the CDR3 is TGCAGTGCTAGGAGGGACACTGAAGCTTTCTTT.

This rearrangement joins TRBV19 to TRBJ1-1; a weak D match, TRBD1 (6 bases). CDR1 and CDR2 (germline): LNHDA, SQIVND (reference sequence). The CDR3 totals 14 residues. V dropped 3 bases and J dropped 0 bases, with 8 bases sitting between them. The CDR3 protein is CASSIQGMNTEAFF. The CDR3 nucleotides read TGTGCCAGTAGTATTCAGGGGATGAACACTGAAGCTTTCTTT. Combining the CDR3 with reference TRBV19 and TRBJ1-1 gives the whole variable domain DGGITQSPKYLFRKEGQNVTLSCEQNLNHDAMYWYRQDPGQGLRLIYYSQIVNDFQKGDIAEGYSVSREKKESFPLTVTSAQKNPTAFYLCASSIQGMNTEAFFGQGTRLTVV.

The chain combines TRBV7-9 with TRBJ2-1; D is undetermined. The CDR3 sequence is 11 residues long. V was shortened by 1 base and J by 15 bases, with 10 bases between the two germline ends. Germline V lookup: CDR1 SEHNR, CDR2 FQNEAQ (reference sequence). The CDR3 DNA is TGTGCCAGCAGCTTAGAACTGATCGGGTTCTTC. Protein sequence: CASSLELIGFF.

The chain links TRBV7-2 to TRBJ2-1, with 13 bases fitting TRBD2. CDR1 is SGHTA and CDR2 is FQGNSA in the germline V gene. The CDR3 length is 14 residues. J was trimmed by 7 bases and V by 6 bases; bases with no gene match: 3. The CDR3 DNA reads TGTGCCAGCAGACTAGCGGGAGGGGGAAATGAGCAGTTCTTC. As protein: CASRLAGGGNEQFF.

The chain recombines TRBV7-3 with TRBJ2-1; TRBD2 agrees at 10 bases. The CDR3 has 14 residues. Germline V lookup: CDR1 SGHTA, CDR2 FQGTGA. V was pared by 4 bases and J by 8 bases, with 5 bases of the junction left unmatched. The CDR3 loop is CASSSQREGDEQFF. CDR3 bases: TGTGCCAGCAGCTCACAGCGGGAGGGAGATGAGCAGTTCTTC.

This clone was counted a single time. J is TRBJ2-5 and V is TRBV6-1; tentatively, D is TRBD2 (6 bases). Germline V gene data show CDR1 as MNHNS and CDR2 as SASEGT. V gave up 5 bases and J gave up 6 bases, with 16 bases separating them. The CDR3 has 14 residues. This chain's CDR3 is CASSPRGRFKTQYF. The CDR3 DNA reads as TGTGCCAGCAGTCCCCGGGGGAGATTTAAGACCCAGTACTTC.

This clone has a single count. The V gene is TRBV7-9, the J gene TRBJ1-1; possibly TRBD1 for D (6 bases). V lost 5 bases to trimming and J lost 4 bases, with 14 bases between them. The CDR3 sequence is 14 residues long. Germline CDR1 and CDR2: SEHNR and FQNEAQ (reference sequence). DNA for the CDR3: TGTGCCAGCAGCCCCACAGGGATTACCACTGAAGCTTTCTTT. This codes for CASSPTGITTEAFF.

The V and J genes are TRBV5-6 and TRBJ2-5, with a weak D call TRBD2 (7 bases). Germline V lookup: CDR1 SGHDT, CDR2 YYEEEE. There are 16 residues in the CDR3. Trimming cost V 2 bases and J 5 bases, with 19 bases left between them. CDR3 sequence (DNA): TGTGCCAGCAGCTTCGGCGGGGGCACCCGGATGGAGACCCAGTACTTC. Protein sequence: CASSFGGGTRMETQYF.

The genes are TRBV2 and TRBJ2-1, with 10 bases aligning to TRBD2. The CDR3 extends over 16 amino acids. Germline values: CDR1 SNHLY, CDR2 FYNNEI. V lost 5 bases and J lost 9; bases outside the gene matches: 13. The DNA for the CDR3 is TGTGCCAGCAGTCTAGGGGGTCCTAGCGGGAGCGGTGAGCAGTTCTTC. Translation gives CASSLGGPSGSGEQFF.